The 16 T cell receptor beta chains reported below all come from one sample, sequenced in a study of blood T cell repertoires in COVID-19 (TCRdb year 2020). The method was the immunoSEQ multiplex PCR assay. Entries here come from immuneACCESS through TCRdb and include only in-frame sequences with V and J called. Some clones fail to appear in such tables; in the studies checked, an unresolved V gene covers under half of the shortfall, and the cause of the remainder is unknown. This sample gives approximately 290,000 clones in total; about 80% of them show up just once. The leading ten clones occupy more than 15% of the sample. Specimen: peripheral blood. Receptor source: a person aged 70 to 85 with COVID-19, enrolled during active disease.

CDR3 coding DNA: TGTGCCACCAGCAGAGAAGGGGGCTCGGATTCACCCCTCCACTTT. This gives the protein CATSREGGSDSPLHF. J is TRBJ1-6 and V is TRBV15; 7 bases line up with TRBD1. CDR3 size: 15 residues. Trimming removed 0 bases from V and 8 bases from J; junction bases left unmatched: 4. Looked up from germline, CDR1 is LNHNV and CDR2 is YYDKDF (reference sequence).

In nucleotides, the CDR3 is TGTGCCATCAGTGGTCAGGAGGTGTGGAATTCACCCCTCCACTTT. Translation gives CAISGQEVWNSPLHF. This chain uses TRBV10-3 with TRBJ1-6; D is undetermined. V gave up 4 bases and J gave up 7 bases, with 14 bases separating them. CDR1 is ENHRY and CDR2 is SYGVKD in the germline V gene. This CDR3 region has 15 residues.

The chain uses TRBV19 and TRBJ1-4; tentatively, D is TRBD1 (6 bases). This CDR3 is 16 amino acids long. The V gene's germline CDR1 is LNHDA and CDR2 SQIVND (reference sequence). V lost 4 bases and J lost 5, with 17 bases in between. The CDR3 DNA sequence: TGTGCCAGTAGTACGTTTTCGCTGGGGGCAAATGAAAAACTGTTTTTT. Encoded protein: CASSTFSLGANEKLFF.

This clone was seen once. This chain joins TRBV5-4 and TRBJ2-1, with 11 nucleotides matching TRBD2. Trimming cost V 4 bases and J 9 bases; bases outside gene matches: 12. CDR1 is SGHNT, CDR2 YYREEE, per germline (reference sequence). This CDR3 contains 16 residues. The CDR3 nucleotides are TGTGCCAGCAGCCAGGATACTAGCGGGAGATGGGGTGAGCAGTTCTTC. Translation: CASSQDTSGRWGEQFF.

This clone has just one count. This rearrangement joins TRBV7-9 to TRBJ1-6; D is unresolved. This CDR3 has 16 residues. Trimming pared 5 bases from V and 5 bases from J, leaving 16 bases between. The germline V gene has CDR1 SEHNR and CDR2 FQNEAQ (reference sequence). The CDR3 spells CASSPTQTENNSPLHF. In nucleotides, the CDR3 is TGTGCCAGCAGCCCAACCCAAACAGAGAATAATTCACCCCTCCACTTT.

This chain's CDR3 is CASSLLGNTIYF. In nucleotides, the CDR3 is TGTGCCAGTAGTCTATTGGGAAACACCATATATTTT. The V gene is TRBV19, the J gene TRBJ1-3; D is ambiguous. Trimming removed 5 bases from V and 4 bases from J, with 6 bases in between. The V gene's germline CDR1 is LNHDA and CDR2 SQIVND (reference sequence). The CDR3 runs 12 residues.

The chain carries TRBV27 and TRBJ2-1; maybe TRBD2 (6 bases). This CDR3 region has 16 residues. V lost 2 bases and J lost 0, with 11 bases in between. Germline V gene sequence: CDR1 MNHEY, CDR2 SMNVEV (reference sequence). The CDR3 bases are TGTGCCAGCAGTTTACTTCCACTAGCCTCCTACAATGAGCAGTTCTTC. Translation: CASSLLPLASYNEQFF.

The V gene is TRBV24-1, the J gene TRBJ2-3; TRBD1 is a possible D gene (7 bases). Trimming stripped 1 base from V and 5 bases from J, with 15 bases between. Germline values: CDR1 KGHDR, CDR2 SFDVKD. CDR3 length: 16 amino acids. CDR3 protein: CATSDFRPGGGDTQYF. CDR3 in DNA: TGTGCCACCAGTGATTTTCGGCCAGGGGGAGGAGATACGCAGTATTTT.

The chain couples TRBV27 to TRBJ1-5, with TRBD1 identical over 11 bases. Germline CDR1 reads MNHEY; CDR2 reads SMNVEV (reference sequence). The CDR3 runs 18 residues. The J segment lost 4 bases and the V segment lost 5 bases, leaving 13 bases of the junction unmatched. CDR3 in amino acids: CASSPQTSGTGGNQPQHF. CDR3 DNA: TGTGCCAGCAGTCCCCAGACCTCCGGGACAGGGGGTAATCAGCCCCAGCATTTT.

The V gene is TRBV7-9, the J gene TRBJ2-7; 7 bases agree with TRBD1. Germline CDR1 and CDR2: SEHNR and FQNEAQ (reference sequence). This CDR3 has 12 amino acids. J lost 7 bases, V lost 3 bases, and 3 bases had no gene match. The CDR3 reads CASSFPTGEQYF. The DNA for the CDR3 is TGTGCCAGCAGCTTTCCGACAGGGGAGCAGTACTTC.

This clone was counted at least ten times. This sequence joins TRBV11-2 and TRBJ2-7; D ambiguous. The germline V gene encodes CDR1 SGHAT and CDR2 FQNNGV. V lost 5 bases and J 6 bases, leaving 20 bases between the germline ends. The CDR3 loop spans 15 amino acids. CDR3 in DNA: TGTGCCAGCAGCCCCCTGCGTGGGCCTGTCAGCGAGCAGTACTTC. Its translation is CASSPLRGPVSEQYF.

V is TRBV3-1 (or the pseudogene TRBV3-2) and J is TRBJ2-2, with TRBD2 identical over 9 bases. This CDR3 has 17 amino acids. CDR1 LGHDT and CDR2 YNNKEL come from the germline V gene (reference sequence). V lost 0 bases to trimming and J lost 4 bases; unmatched junction nucleotides: 6. CDR3 region: CASSQELAGRRTGELFF. The CDR3 coding sequence is TGTGCCAGCAGCCAAGAACTAGCGGGTCGACGCACCGGGGAGCTGTTTTTT.

This sequence joins TRBV27 and TRBJ2-7, with TRBD1 identical over 11 bases. V lost 6 bases to trimming and J lost 5 bases; unmatched junction nucleotides: 6. The length of the CDR3 is 14 residues. The germline V gene has CDR1 MNHEY and CDR2 SMNVEV (reference sequence). This CDR3 reads CASSLRDRGDEQYF. In DNA, the CDR3 is TGTGCCAGCAGCCTCCGGGACAGGGGGGACGAGCAGTACTTC.

The V and J genes are TRBV7-9 and TRBJ2-5, with D tentatively TRBD1 (8 bases). Trimming cost V 5 bases and J 1 base, with 20 bases left between them. This CDR3 region has 17 residues. The germline gives CDR1 SEHNR, CDR2 FQNEAQ (reference sequence). CDR3 protein: CASSPPWTGTTQETQYF. In DNA, the CDR3 is TGTGCCAGCAGCCCTCCCTGGACAGGGACTACCCAAGAGACCCAGTACTTC.

The J gene is TRBJ2-7, the V gene TRBV19; D possibly corresponds to TRBD1 (5 bases). The germline V gene has CDR1 LNHDA and CDR2 SQIVND (reference sequence). Trimming cost V 7 bases and J 0 bases, with 19 bases left between them. This CDR3 contains 16 residues. This CDR3 is CASTPGQGLSSYEQYF. CDR3 in DNA: TGTGCCAGTACCCCCGGGCAGGGATTGAGCTCCTACGAGCAGTACTTC.

V gene TRBV3-1 (or the pseudogene TRBV3-2) combines with J gene TRBJ2-7, with 10 bases that match TRBD1. Per the germline V gene, CDR1 is LGHDT and CDR2 is YNNKEL (reference sequence). V dropped 4 bases and J dropped 4; count of bases not matched to a gene: 7. The CDR3 runs 15 residues. The CDR3 is CASSRLGQGVYEQYF. DNA for the CDR3: TGTGCCAGCAGCCGGCTCGGACAGGGGGTTTACGAGCAGTACTTC.